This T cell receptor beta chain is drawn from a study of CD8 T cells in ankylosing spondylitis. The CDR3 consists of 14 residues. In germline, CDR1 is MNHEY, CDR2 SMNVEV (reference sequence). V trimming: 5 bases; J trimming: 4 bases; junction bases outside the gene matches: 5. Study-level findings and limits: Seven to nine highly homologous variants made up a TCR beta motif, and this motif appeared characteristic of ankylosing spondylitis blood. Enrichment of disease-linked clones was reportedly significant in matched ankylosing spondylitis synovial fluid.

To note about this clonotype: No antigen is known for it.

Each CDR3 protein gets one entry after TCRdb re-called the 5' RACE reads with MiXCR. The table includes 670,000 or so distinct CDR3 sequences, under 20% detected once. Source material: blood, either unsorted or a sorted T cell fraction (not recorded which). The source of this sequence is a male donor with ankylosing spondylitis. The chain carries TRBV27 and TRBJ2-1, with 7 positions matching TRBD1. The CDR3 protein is CASSPGTEYNEQFF. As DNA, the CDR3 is TGTGCCAGCAGTCCTGGGACAGAGTACAATGAGCAGTTCTTC.